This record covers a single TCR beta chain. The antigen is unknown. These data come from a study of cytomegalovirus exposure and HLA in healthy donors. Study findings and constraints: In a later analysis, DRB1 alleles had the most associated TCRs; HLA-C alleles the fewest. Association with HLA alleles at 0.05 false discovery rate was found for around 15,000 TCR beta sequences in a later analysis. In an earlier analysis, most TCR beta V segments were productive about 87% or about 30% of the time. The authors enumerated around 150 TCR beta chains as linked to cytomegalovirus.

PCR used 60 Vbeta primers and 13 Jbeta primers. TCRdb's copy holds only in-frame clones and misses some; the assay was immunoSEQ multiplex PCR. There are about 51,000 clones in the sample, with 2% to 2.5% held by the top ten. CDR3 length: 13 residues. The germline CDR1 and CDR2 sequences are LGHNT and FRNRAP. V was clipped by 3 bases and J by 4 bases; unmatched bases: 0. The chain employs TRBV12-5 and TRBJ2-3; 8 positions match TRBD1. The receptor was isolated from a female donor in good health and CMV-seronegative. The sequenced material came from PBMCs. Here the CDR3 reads CASGLQGADTQYF. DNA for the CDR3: TGTGCTAGTGGTTTACAGGGGGCAGATACGCAGTATTTT.